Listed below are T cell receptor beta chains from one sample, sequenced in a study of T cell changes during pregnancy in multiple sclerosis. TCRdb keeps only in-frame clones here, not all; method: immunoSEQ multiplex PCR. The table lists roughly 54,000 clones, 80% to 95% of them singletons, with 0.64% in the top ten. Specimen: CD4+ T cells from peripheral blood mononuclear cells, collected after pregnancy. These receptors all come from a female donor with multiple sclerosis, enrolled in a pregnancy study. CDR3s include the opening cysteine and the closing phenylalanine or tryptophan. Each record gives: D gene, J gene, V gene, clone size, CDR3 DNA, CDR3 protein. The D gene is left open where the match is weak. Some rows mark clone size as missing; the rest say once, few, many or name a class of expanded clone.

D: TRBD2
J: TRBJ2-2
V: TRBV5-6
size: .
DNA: TGTGCCAGCAGCTTGGCGGGACTAGGAGCCTATGACGGGGAGCTGTTTTTT
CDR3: CASSLAGLGAYDGELFF

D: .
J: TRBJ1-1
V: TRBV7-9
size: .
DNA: TGTGCCAGCAGCTTAGGATCGGGTGTGAACACTGAAGCTTTCTTT
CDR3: CASSLGSGVNTEAFF

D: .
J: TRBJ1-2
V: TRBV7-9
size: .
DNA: TGTGCCAGCAGCTTCCGGGACTTCTTGGGCTACACCTTC
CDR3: CASSFRDFLGYTF

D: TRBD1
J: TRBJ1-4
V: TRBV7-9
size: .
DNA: TGTGCCAGCACCCCAACAGGGGTTAGTGAAAAACTGTTTTTT
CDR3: CASTPTGVSEKLFF

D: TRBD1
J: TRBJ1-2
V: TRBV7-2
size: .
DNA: TGTGCCAGCAGCTTACGGGTGGGACAGGCCCCCTATGGCTACACCTTC
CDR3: CASSLRVGQAPYGYTF

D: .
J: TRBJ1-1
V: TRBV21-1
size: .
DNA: TGTGCCAGCAGCAAAGTCTCCTCAGGGATGGACACTGAAGCTTTCTTT
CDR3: CASSKVSSGMDTEAFF

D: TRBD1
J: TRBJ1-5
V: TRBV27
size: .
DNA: TGTGCCAGCAGCCCGGGACAGGGGGCGCATCAGCCCCAGCATTTT
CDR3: CASSPGQGAHQPQHF

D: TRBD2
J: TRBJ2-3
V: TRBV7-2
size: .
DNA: TGTGCCAGCAGTTCCGTCAGCGGGGGGGAAGATACGCAGTATTTT
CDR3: CASSSVSGGEDTQYF

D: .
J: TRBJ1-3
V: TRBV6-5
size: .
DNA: TGTGCCAGCTCCTCCCCCCTGGCCCGTGGAAACACCATATATTTT
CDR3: CASSSPLARGNTIYF

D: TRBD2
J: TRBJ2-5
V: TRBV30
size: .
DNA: TGTGCCTGGAGTGTACTAGCGAGCGGAGAGACCCAGTACTTC
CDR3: CAWSVLASGETQYF

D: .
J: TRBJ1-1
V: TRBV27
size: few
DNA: TGTGCCAGCAGTTTAAGACAGACGAACACTGAAGCTTTCTTT
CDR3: CASSLRQTNTEAFF

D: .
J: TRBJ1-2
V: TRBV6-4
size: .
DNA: TGTGCCAGCAGTGACTTTCCAGGGGTGACCTATGGCTACACCTTC
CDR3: CASSDFPGVTYGYTF

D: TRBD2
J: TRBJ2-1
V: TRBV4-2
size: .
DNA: TGTGCCAGCAGCCAAGAGAGTCTTAGCGGGGACAATGAGCAGTTCTTC
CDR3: CASSQESLSGDNEQFF

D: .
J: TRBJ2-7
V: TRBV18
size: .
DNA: TGTGCCAGCTCACCAGAGTCCACCTCCTACGAGCAGTACTTC
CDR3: CASSPESTSYEQYF

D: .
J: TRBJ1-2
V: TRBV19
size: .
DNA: TGTGCCAGTAGGAGGACGCCAGGGGCCTATGGCTACACCTTC
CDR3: CASRRTPGAYGYTF

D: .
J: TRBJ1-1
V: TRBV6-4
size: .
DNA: TGTGCCAGCAGTGTCGTTTATGGCAGGCTGGCAAACACTGAAGCTTTCTTT
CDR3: CASSVVYGRLANTEAFF

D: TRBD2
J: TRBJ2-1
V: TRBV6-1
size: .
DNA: TGTGCCAGCAGCTTTCTAGCGGGGGGGCAAAATGAGCAGTTCTTC
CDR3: CASSFLAGGQNEQFF

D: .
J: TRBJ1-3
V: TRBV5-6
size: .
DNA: TGTGCCAGCAGCCGAAGAGGGGGCTCTGGAAACACCATATATTTT
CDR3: CASSRRGGSGNTIYF

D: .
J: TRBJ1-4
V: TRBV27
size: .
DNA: TGTGCCAGCAGTTCCAGGGGAATAAGGGAAAAACTGTTTTTT
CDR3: CASSSRGIREKLFF

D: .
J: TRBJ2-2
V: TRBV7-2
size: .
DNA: TGTGCCAGTCGGTTCGGGGTGGTAGGCACCGGGGAGCTGTTTTTT
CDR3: CASRFGVVGTGELFF

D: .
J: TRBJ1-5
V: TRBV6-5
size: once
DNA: TGTGCCAGCAGTTACGACGGGGATCAGCCCCAGCATTTT
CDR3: CASSYDGDQPQHF

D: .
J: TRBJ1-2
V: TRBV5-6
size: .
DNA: TGTGCCAGCACCTACACAGGGAGACCAAACTATGGCTACACCTTC
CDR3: CASTYTGRPNYGYTF

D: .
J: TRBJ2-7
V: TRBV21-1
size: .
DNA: TGTGCCAGCAGCAAAAATGGTCCCCGGAGCTCCTACGAGCAGTACTTC
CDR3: CASSKNGPRSSYEQYF

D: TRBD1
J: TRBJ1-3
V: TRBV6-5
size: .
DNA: TGTGCCAGCAGTTTCGGGACAGGGGGCTTTGGAAACACCATATATTTT
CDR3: CASSFGTGGFGNTIYF

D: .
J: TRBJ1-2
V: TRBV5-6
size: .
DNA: TGTGCCAGCAGTACTCAGACAGAACCTACTAACTATGGCTACACCTTC
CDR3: CASSTQTEPTNYGYTF

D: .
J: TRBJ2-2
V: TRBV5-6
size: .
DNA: TGTGCCAGCAGCTCGGGACAGAACACCGGGGAGCTGTTTTTT
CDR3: CASSSGQNTGELFF

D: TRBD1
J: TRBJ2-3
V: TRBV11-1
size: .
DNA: TGTGCCAGCACGCGACAGGGGGCTGGGGATACGCAGTATTTT
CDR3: CASTRQGAGDTQYF

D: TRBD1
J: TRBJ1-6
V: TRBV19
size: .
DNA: TGTGCCAGTAGTAGAAACTCCGGGACAGGGGATTCACCCCTCCACTTT
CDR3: CASSRNSGTGDSPLHF

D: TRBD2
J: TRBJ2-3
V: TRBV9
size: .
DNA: TGTGCCAGCAGCGTTAGGACTAGCGGGGGGACAGATACGCAGTATTTT
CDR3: CASSVRTSGGTDTQYF

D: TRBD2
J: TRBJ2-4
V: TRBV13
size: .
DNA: TGTGCCAGCAGCTTTCCCGTGTTAGCGGGGGGGTCCCAGGGAAAAAACATTCAGTACTTC
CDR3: CASSFPVLAGGSQGKNIQYF

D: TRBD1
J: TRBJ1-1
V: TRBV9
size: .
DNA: TGTGCCAGCAGCGTGATGGGACAGCCGAACACTGAAGCTTTCTTT
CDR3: CASSVMGQPNTEAFF

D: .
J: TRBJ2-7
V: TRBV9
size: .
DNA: TGTGCCAGCAGCGTAGTTCCGGACGGGACCTACGAGCAGTACTTC
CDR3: CASSVVPDGTYEQYF

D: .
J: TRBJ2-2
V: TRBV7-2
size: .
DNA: TGTGCCAGCAGCTTAAATCCCCGGGGAGGCACCGGGGAGCTGTTTTTT
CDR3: CASSLNPRGGTGELFF

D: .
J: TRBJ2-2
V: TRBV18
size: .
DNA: TGTGCCAGCTCACCACCAACTATTACAGGGTCGAGCGGGGAGCTGTTTTTT
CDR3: CASSPPTITGSSGELFF

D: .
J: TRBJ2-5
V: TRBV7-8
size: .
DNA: TGTGCCAGCAGCTTAGCGTCGGTGGAGACCCAGTACTTC
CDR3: CASSLASVETQYF

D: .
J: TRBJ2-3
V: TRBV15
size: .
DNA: TGTGCCACCAGCGCCAAGGGGGGGAAGAGCACAGATACGCAGTATTTT
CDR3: CATSAKGGKSTDTQYF

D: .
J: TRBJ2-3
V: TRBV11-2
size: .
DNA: TGTGCCAGCAGCCCCCGACAGCCAGATACGCAGTATTTT
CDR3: CASSPRQPDTQYF

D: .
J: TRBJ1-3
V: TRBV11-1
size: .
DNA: TGTGCCAGCAGCTTAAGCACCGCCGGAAACACCATATATTTT
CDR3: CASSLSTAGNTIYF

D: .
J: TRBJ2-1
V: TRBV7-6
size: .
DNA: TGTGCCAGCAGCTTAGGTTTCCAGGTTGGCAATGAGCAGTTCTTC
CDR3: CASSLGFQVGNEQFF

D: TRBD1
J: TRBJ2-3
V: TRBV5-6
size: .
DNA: TGTGCCAGCAGCTTTTTGGGCGAGGCGGGGGACAGGGGCGCCGATACGCAGTATTTT
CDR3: CASSFLGEAGDRGADTQYF

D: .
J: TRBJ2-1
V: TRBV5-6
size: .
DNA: TGTGCCAGCAGCTTGGACAGCTATTACAATGAGCAGTTCTTC
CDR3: CASSLDSYYNEQFF

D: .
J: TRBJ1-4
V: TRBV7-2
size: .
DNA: TGTGCCAGCAGCTTTTACGAGAATAATGAAAAACTGTTTTTT
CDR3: CASSFYENNEKLFF

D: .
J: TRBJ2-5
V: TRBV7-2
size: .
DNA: TGTGCCAGCAGCTTAGGGACGGGGGAGACCCAGTACTTC
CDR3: CASSLGTGETQYF

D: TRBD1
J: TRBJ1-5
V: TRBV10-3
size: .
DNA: TGTGCCATCAGTGAAGGGGGCCAGCCCCAGCATTTT
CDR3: CAISEGGQPQHF

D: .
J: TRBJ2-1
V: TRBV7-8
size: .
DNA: TGTGCCAGCAGCGGCGGGCGGGGGCAGTTCTTC
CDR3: CASSGGRGQFF

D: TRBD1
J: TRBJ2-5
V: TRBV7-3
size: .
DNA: TGTGCCAGCAGCATGGGGACAGCAGTCCAAGAGACCCAGTACTTC
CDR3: CASSMGTAVQETQYF

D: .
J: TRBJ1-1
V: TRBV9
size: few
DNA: TGTGCCAGCAGCGTAGCAGGTGAAAACACTGAAGCTTTCTTT
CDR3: CASSVAGENTEAFF

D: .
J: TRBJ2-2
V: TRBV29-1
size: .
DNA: TGCAGCGTTGACTGGCAGGGAAACACCGGGGAGCTGTTTTTT
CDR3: CSVDWQGNTGELFF

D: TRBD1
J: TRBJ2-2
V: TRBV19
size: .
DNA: TGTGCCAGTAGTATAGCTGCACAGGGGACCGGGGAGCTGTTTTTT
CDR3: CASSIAAQGTGELFF

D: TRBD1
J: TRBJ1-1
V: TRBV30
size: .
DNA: TGTGCCTGGAGTGTCTCCGCCCAGGGGGCTGGCACTGAAGCTTTCTTT
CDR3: CAWSVSAQGAGTEAFF

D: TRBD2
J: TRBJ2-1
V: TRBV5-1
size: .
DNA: TGCGCCAGCAGCCCCAAAACTAGACTAGCGGGGGGTTTAAATGAGCAGTTCTTC
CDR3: CASSPKTRLAGGLNEQFF

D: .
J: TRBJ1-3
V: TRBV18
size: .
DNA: TGTGCCAGCTCCCAAGACCGCGGCTCTGGAAACACCATATATTTT
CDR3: CASSQDRGSGNTIYF

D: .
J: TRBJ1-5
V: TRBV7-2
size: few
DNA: TGTGCCAGCAGCCCAGGGATAGGTAATCAGCCCCAGCATTTT
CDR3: CASSPGIGNQPQHF

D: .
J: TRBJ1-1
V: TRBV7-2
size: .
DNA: TGTGCCAGCAGCCCTATGGGGCCGAACACTGAAGCTTTCTTT
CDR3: CASSPMGPNTEAFF

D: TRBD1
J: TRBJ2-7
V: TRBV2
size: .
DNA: TGTGCCAGCAGTGAACAGACAGGGACCGAGCAGTACTTC
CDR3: CASSEQTGTEQYF

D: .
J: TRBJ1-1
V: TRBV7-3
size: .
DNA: TGTGCCAGCAGCCCCCGTACTTTGAACACTGAAGCTTTCTTT
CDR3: CASSPRTLNTEAFF

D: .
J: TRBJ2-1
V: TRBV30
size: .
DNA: TGTGCCTGGAGTGGACAGTTAAATGAGCAGTTCTTC
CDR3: CAWSGQLNEQFF

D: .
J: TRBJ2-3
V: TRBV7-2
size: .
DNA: TGTGCCAGCAGTCCAGGGTGGGGTGATGGAGATACGCAGTATTTT
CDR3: CASSPGWGDGDTQYF

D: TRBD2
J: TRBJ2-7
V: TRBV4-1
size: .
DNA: TGCGCCAGCAGCCAGACCGGGACTAGCGGGGGGGCCTACGAGCAGTACTTC
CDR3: CASSQTGTSGGAYEQYF

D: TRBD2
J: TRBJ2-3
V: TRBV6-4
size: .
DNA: TGTGCCAGCAGTGACTCGACTAGCGGGCCAGATACGCAGTATTTT
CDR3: CASSDSTSGPDTQYF